Listed below are T cell receptor beta chains from one sample, sequenced in a study of OX40 agonist ivuxolimab in advanced cancers. Assay: immunoSEQ multiplex PCR; the TCRdb copy retains only in-frame clones and omits some. Among 7,000 to 8,500 clones, around 80% were seen once, and the ten largest hold around 25%. The starting material was CD4+ or CD8+ T cells sorted from blood, obtained in a trial of the OX40 agonist ivuxolimab. The receptors were gathered from an adult with an advanced solid tumor such as melanoma, head and neck, liver or kidney cancer. The CDR3 runs from the conserved cysteine through the conserved F or W. The D gene is left open where the match is weak. Some rows mark clone size as missing; the rest say once, few, many or name a class of expanded clone.

cdr3_length j_call clone_size v_call d_call cdr3_aa cdr3_nt
16 TRBJ2-1 NA TRBV4-3 NA CASSHHRWGSYNEQFF TGCGCCAGCAGCCACCACAGGTGGGGGAGCTACAATGAGCAGTTCTTC
14 TRBJ2-7 few TRBV9 TRBD2 CASSVGRGAYEQYF TGTGCCAGCAGCGTAGGGCGGGGGGCCTACGAGCAGTACTTC
13 TRBJ2-7 NA TRBV19 NA CASSIRVGSEQYF TGTGCCAGTAGTATCCGGGTTGGTTCCGAGCAGTACTTC
16 TRBJ2-2 NA TRBV7-8 NA CASSLASGSYTGELFF TGTGCCAGCAGCTTAGCATCTGGGTCTTACACCGGGGAGCTGTTTTTT
18 TRBJ2-2 NA TRBV7-9 TRBD2 CASSPSGTSGSDTGELFF TGTGCCAGCAGCCCGTCGGGGACTAGCGGGAGTGATACCGGGGAGCTGTTTTTT
14 TRBJ2-7 medium-sized TRBV4-3 NA CASSQDPLGNEQYF TGCGCCAGCAGCCAAGATCCCCTTGGGAACGAGCAGTACTTC
16 TRBJ1-5 NA TRBV7-8 NA CASSLYSGTSGQPQHF TGTGCCAGCAGCTTGTATTCGGGGACGTCGGGGCAGCCCCAGCATTTT
15 TRBJ1-2 NA TRBV11-2 TRBD1 CASSLMPGGSYGYTF TGTGCCAGCAGCTTAATGCCAGGGGGTTCTTATGGCTACACCTTC
18 TRBJ2-3 once TRBV7-9 NA CASSETEDGGIRTDTQYF TGTGCCAGCAGCGAAACTGAAGACGGCGGGATTCGCACAGATACGCAGTATTTT
14 TRBJ2-7 few TRBV5-6 NA CASSLALYHYEQYF TGTGCCAGCAGCTTGGCCTTGTACCACTACGAGCAGTACTTC
15 TRBJ2-1 NA TRBV7-3 TRBD1 CASSLSGTGHGEQFF TGTGCCAGCAGCTTGAGCGGGACAGGGCATGGTGAGCAGTTCTTC
14 TRBJ1-1 NA TRBV9 TRBD1 CASSPQGSSTEAFF TGTGCCAGCAGCCCACAGGGGTCGAGTACTGAAGCTTTCTTT
13 TRBJ2-7 few TRBV7-6 NA CASSPAQAYEQYF TGTGCCAGCAGTCCAGCGCAGGCCTACGAGCAGTACTTC
15 TRBJ1-5 NA TRBV19 NA CASSPGHVSNQPQHF TGTGCCAGTAGCCCCGGACACGTTAGCAATCAGCCCCAGCATTTT
15 TRBJ2-1 few TRBV6-5 TRBD2 CASSLEAGVYNEQFF TGTGCCAGCAGTTTAGAAGCGGGAGTCTACAATGAGCAGTTCTTC
12 TRBJ1-4 medium-sized TRBV30 NA CAWSPGGVYPFF TGTGCCTGGAGTCCAGGAGGGGTTTATCCGTTTTTT
11 TRBJ2-1 NA TRBV7-9 NA CASSPPNEQFF TGTGCCAGCAGCCCGCCCAATGAGCAGTTCTTC
16 TRBJ2-2 NA TRBV9 NA CASSVFRGANTGELFF TGTGCCAGCAGCGTATTTAGGGGAGCGAACACCGGGGAGCTGTTTTTT
12 TRBJ1-2 NA TRBV29-1 NA CSVTPPEYGYTF TGCAGCGTTACCCCGCCGGAATATGGCTACACCTTC
13 TRBJ1-1 NA TRBV5-6 NA CASSLVTFPEAFF TGTGCCAGCAGCCTTGTTACCTTTCCTGAAGCTTTCTTT
14 TRBJ2-7 NA TRBV5-4 NA CASSLVGDNYEQYF TGTGCCAGCAGCTTGGTGGGGGACAACTACGAGCAGTACTTC
15 TRBJ2-7 once TRBV28 TRBD1 CASSSTGTGNYEQYF TGTGCCAGCAGTTCAACCGGGACAGGGAACTACGAGCAGTACTTC
14 TRBJ1-2 NA TRBV7-9 NA CASSLVRLNYGYTF TGTGCCAGCAGCTTAGTTCGGCTAAACTATGGCTACACCTTC
15 TRBJ2-3 NA TRBV4-3 TRBD2 CASSQAGGPPDTQYF TGCGCCAGCAGCCAAGCGGGAGGGCCGCCAGATACGCAGTATTTT
16 TRBJ1-4 NA TRBV7-9 NA CASSFGDGHNGGVLFF TGTGCCAGCAGCTTCGGGGACGGACACAATGGTGGCGTACTGTTTTTT
17 TRBJ1-5 NA TRBV6-1 TRBD1 CASSEYGTGRLVQPQHF TGTGCCAGCAGTGAATACGGGACAGGGAGATTAGTCCAGCCCCAGCATTTT
15 TRBJ2-1 NA TRBV6-4 TRBD2 CASSDSAGESNEQFF TGTGCCAGCAGTGACTCGGCGGGAGAGAGCAATGAGCAGTTCTTC
15 TRBJ1-2 few TRBV9 NA CASSATTGTINGYTF TGTGCCAGCAGCGCGACCACCGGGACAATAAATGGCTACACCTTC
13 TRBJ1-1 medium-sized TRBV29-1 TRBD1 CSVTGGRTTEAFF TGCAGCGTGACAGGGGGACGAACGACTGAAGCTTTCTTT
16 TRBJ1-5 NA TRBV5-6 NA CASSLELAGGNQPQHF TGTGCCAGCAGCTTGGAGCTCGCGGGAGGCAATCAGCCCCAGCATTTT
14 TRBJ2-5 medium-sized TRBV2 NA CASRGWDGEETQYF TGTGCCAGCAGGGGTTGGGACGGAGAAGAGACCCAGTACTTC
15 TRBJ2-3 NA TRBV5-5 TRBD2 CASSLVWGGTDTQYF TGTGCCAGCAGCTTGGTCTGGGGGGGGACAGATACGCAGTATTTT
14 TRBJ2-7 NA TRBV11-2 TRBD1 CASSLGTGVYEQYF TGTGCCAGCAGCCTTGGGACAGGGGTCTACGAGCAGTACTTC
17 TRBJ1-5 few TRBV10-3 NA CAISESSRGGNNQPQHF TGTGCCATCAGTGAGTCGAGTCGCGGGGGGAACAATCAGCCCCAGCATTTT
15 TRBJ1-2 NA TRBV30 NA CAWTRRPDSYYGYTF TGTGCCTGGACCAGACGCCCGGACAGCTACTATGGCTACACCTTC
13 TRBJ2-7 large TRBV6-1 NA CASSEGLSYEQYF TGTGCCAGCAGTGAAGGACTGTCCTACGAGCAGTACTTC
14 TRBJ2-2 NA TRBV6-5 NA CASSYTPRAGELFF TGTGCCAGCAGTTACACCCCCAGGGCCGGGGAGCTGTTTTTT